The entry below gives a single T cell receptor (beta chain) sequence along with its context. This entry belongs to a study of blood T cell repertoires in COVID-19. Produced via immunoSEQ multiplex PCR; TCRdb's table is partial and in-frame only. The data contain some 190,000 clones, 89% of them singletons. CDR3 length: 14 amino acids. Trimming at V came to 4 bases and at J to 0 bases, leaving 3 bases not matched to a gene. Per the germline V gene, CDR1 is SGHTS and CDR2 is YDEGEE. Cohort assignment relied on participant-reported clinical history. The sample comprised PBMCs or T cells enriched from blood (not recorded which). The TCR was taken from a woman aged 40 to 50 with acute COVID-19. The genes are TRBV5-8 and TRBJ2-7; the match to TRBD1 covers 8 bases. CDR3 protein: CASSRTGSSYEQYF. The CDR3 nucleotides are TGTGCCAGCAGCAGGACAGGGAGCTCCTACGAGCAGTACTTC.